Included here is one TCR beta chain sequence, with context. Its antigen is not identified. This likely reflects a read error, since a far larger clone is one base away. Other DNA variants within this sample encode the same CDR3. The CDR3 runs 17 residues. Germline V gives CDR1 MNHEY, CDR2 SMNVEV (reference sequence). The data were obtained in a study of shared clonotypes between healthy human individuals. Participating donors were healthy, HIV-negative adults free of recent acute infections or vaccinations. The assay was immunoSEQ multiplex PCR, and TCRdb's table has in-frame clones only and misses some. The sample carries some 490,000 clones, 81% recorded once. Study results and limitations: The expectation was that sequencing depth would affect clonotype sharing among donors.

J is TRBJ2-6 and V is TRBV27, with D perhaps TRBD1 (5 bases). Sequencing used PBMCs. The receptor was isolated from a woman aged 40 to 50 in good health. Some clones in this sample may be carry-over from other donors' samples. CDR3 DNA sequence: TGTGCCAGCACCCCCTCCCTCGGTTATAATGGGGCAAACGTCCTGACTTTC. Its protein product is CASTPSLGYNGANVLTF.